This T cell receptor beta chain was recovered during a study of blood T cell repertoires in COVID-19. V lost 4 bases, J lost 6 bases, and 11 bases stayed unmatched. The CDR3 has 15 amino acids. Looked up from germline, CDR1 is SGHRS and CDR2 is YFSETQ. Original processing notes: It was from reference gene primer amplification that nucleated cell counts were estimated. The protocol was immunoSEQ multiplex PCR, while the TCRdb copy is restricted to in-frame clones and leaves out a portion. Clone size and V and J calls were adopted from that table, with D and trimming inferred from the DNA. The table shows around 230,000 clones, with roughly four fifths occurring only once.

The sequenced material came from peripheral blood. This TCR came from a woman of 80 years or more with acute or convalescent COVID-19. V and J are TRBV5-1 and TRBJ1-2, with 8 bases aligning to TRBD1. This CDR3 reads CASSTDRGHLDGYTF. The CDR3 DNA sequence: TGCGCCAGCAGCACCGACAGGGGCCATCTGGATGGCTACACCTTC.